These T cell receptor beta chains were read from a single sample in a study of a mutant IDH1 vaccine in newly diagnosed glioma. Their specific antigens are unknown. Sequencing used immunoSEQ multiplex PCR; TCRdb keeps in-frame clones, though not all of them. Of some 26,000 clones in the sample, roughly three quarters are singletons; the top ten hold 11%. The input for sequencing was peripheral blood mononuclear cells (PBMCs), taken from a glioma patient whose treatment included an IDH1 peptide vaccine. The receptors stem from a man between 18 and 29 years old with glioma. Some clones in this sample may be carry-over from other donors' samples. The CDR3 runs from the conserved cysteine through the conserved F or W. A D gene is named only where the DNA matches it firmly. Size tells how often a clone was seen (once, few, many) or the class of an expanded clone, and some rows leave it out.

V gene	CDR3 length	D gene	J gene	clone size	CDR3 protein	CDR3 DNA
TRBV5-1	14	TRBD2	TRBJ2-7	NA	CASSLVGLAGDRYF	TGCGCCAGCAGCTTGGTTGGACTAGCGGGAGATAGGTACTTC
TRBV6-5	13	NA	TRBJ1-2	NA	CASSLQTNYGYTF	TGTGCCAGCAGTTTACAGACGAACTATGGCTACACCTTC
TRBV4-2	18	TRBD1	TRBJ1-4	NA	CASSQDRWAGTGDEKLFF	TGTGCCAGCAGCCAAGATCGCTGGGCCGGGACAGGGGATGAAAAACTGTTTTTT
TRBV6-5	15	NA	TRBJ2-2	NA	CASSFGGPVTGELFF	TGTGCCAGCAGTTTCGGGGGGCCGGTCACCGGGGAGCTGTTTTTT
TRBV2	16	TRBD1	TRBJ1-5	NA	CASSAGAGGNNQPQHF	TGTGCCAGCAGTGCCGGGGCAGGGGGCAACAATCAGCCCCAGCATTTT
TRBV5-5	13	TRBD1	TRBJ2-7	NA	CASSVDRGYEQYF	TGTGCCAGCAGCGTTGACAGGGGATACGAGCAGTACTTC
TRBV7-2	13	TRBD2	TRBJ2-5	NA	CASSLGLAETQYF	TGTGCCAGCAGCTTAGGACTAGCGGAGACCCAGTACTTC
TRBV7-2	16	TRBD1	TRBJ2-7	NA	CASSPGGNRVYHEQYF	TGTGCCAGCAGCCCAGGGGGAAACAGGGTCTATCACGAGCAGTACTTC
TRBV28	15	NA	TRBJ2-7	NA	CASTPEQGRSYEQYF	TGTGCCAGCACCCCGGAACAGGGCAGATCCTACGAGCAGTACTTC
TRBV5-4	15	NA	TRBJ2-7	NA	CASSLDMSTAYEQYF	TGTGCCAGCAGCTTGGATATGTCAACAGCCTACGAGCAGTACTTC
TRBV6-5	13	NA	TRBJ1-4	NA	CASRDNPNEKLFF	TGTGCCAGCAGGGACAATCCCAATGAAAAACTGTTTTTT
TRBV19	15	NA	TRBJ1-2	few	CASKAGQGSNYGYTF	TGTGCCAGTAAGGCAGGGCAAGGCTCTAACTATGGCTACACCTTC
TRBV29-1	14	NA	TRBJ1-4	NA	CSVEDGKVGEKLFF	TGCAGCGTTGAAGATGGAAAGGTTGGGGAAAAACTGTTTTTT
TRBV6-6	13	NA	TRBJ2-7	once	CASRPRALYEQYF	TGTGCCAGCAGGCCCCGGGCCCTCTACGAGCAGTACTTC
TRBV7-2	15	NA	TRBJ2-7	NA	CASSLGAGSVYEQYF	TGTGCCAGCAGCTTAGGGGCAGGGTCGGTCTACGAGCAGTACTTC
TRBV7-9	13	NA	TRBJ1-2	NA	CASSPGAYYGYTF	TGTGCCAGCAGCCCTGGGGCATACTATGGCTACACCTTC
TRBV28	14	TRBD1	TRBJ2-2	NA	CATTGTGGFGELFF	TGTGCCACTACCGGGACAGGGGGCTTCGGGGAGCTGTTTTTT
TRBV5-5	14	NA	TRBJ2-3	NA	CASKSGGLADTQYF	TGTGCCAGCAAATCAGGGGGGCTCGCAGATACGCAGTATTTT
TRBV15	14	NA	TRBJ1-1	NA	CATSSGHLNTEAFF	TGTGCCACCAGCAGCGGACACTTGAACACTGAAGCTTTCTTT
TRBV5-6	14	TRBD2	TRBJ2-1	NA	CASLTSGRRNEQFF	TGTGCCAGCTTGACTAGCGGGAGGCGCAATGAGCAGTTCTTC
TRBV7-8	15	TRBD1	TRBJ1-1	NA	CASSLLGQVNTEAFF	TGTGCCAGCAGCTTACTGGGACAGGTGAACACTGAAGCTTTCTTT
TRBV5-1	15	TRBD1	TRBJ2-2	once	CASSRTGGPTGELFF	TGCGCCAGCAGTCGGACAGGGGGTCCCACCGGGGAGCTGTTTTTT
TRBV14	18	TRBD2	TRBJ2-7	NA	CASSPFSSGLAGLYEQYF	TGTGCCAGCAGCCCGTTTTCTTCCGGACTAGCGGGGCTCTACGAGCAGTACTTC
TRBV5-5	12	NA	TRBJ2-1	NA	CASSVQGAEQFF	TGTGCCAGCAGTGTGCAGGGAGCTGAGCAGTTCTTC
TRBV19	13	NA	TRBJ1-5	few	CASSIGALQPQHF	TGTGCCAGTAGTATTGGGGCCCTTCAGCCCCAGCATTTT
TRBV14	16	NA	TRBJ1-1	NA	CASSQADRPDNTEAFF	TGTGCCAGCAGCCAAGCAGACAGGCCCGATAACACTGAAGCTTTCTTT
TRBV5-1	17	NA	TRBJ2-7	NA	CASSLVGGGTTSYEQYF	TGCGCCAGCAGCTTGGTAGGTGGGGGGACGACCTCCTACGAGCAGTACTTC
TRBV15	16	NA	TRBJ2-1	NA	CATSRDVQPAYNEQFF	TGTGCCACCAGCAGAGATGTTCAGCCCGCCTACAATGAGCAGTTCTTC
TRBV4-2	15	TRBD1	TRBJ1-2	NA	CASSHRGEGARGYTF	TGTGCCAGCAGCCACCGCGGGGAGGGGGCGCGAGGCTACACCTTC
TRBV27	16	NA	TRBJ2-6	NA	CASSSVLSSGANVLTF	TGTGCCAGCAGTTCCGTTCTGTCCTCTGGGGCCAACGTCCTGACTTTC
TRBV5-4	15	TRBD2	TRBJ2-3	NA	CASSFSGGAPDTQYF	TGTGCCAGCAGCTTTAGCGGGGGGGCACCAGATACGCAGTATTTT
TRBV27	14	TRBD1	TRBJ1-1	NA	CASSLSRNRGSAFF	TGTGCCAGCAGTTTATCGCGAAACAGGGGTTCCGCTTTCTTT
TRBV5-1	18	NA	TRBJ2-6	NA	CASSLGAGLSSGANVLTF	TGCGCCAGCAGCCTGGGAGCGGGTTTAAGCTCTGGGGCCAACGTCCTGACTTTC
TRBV18	13	TRBD1	TRBJ1-4	once	CASSLGTDEKLFF	TGTGCCAGCTCACTGGGGACAGATGAAAAACTGTTTTTT
TRBV6-5	15	TRBD1	TRBJ2-7	NA	CASSYVGQGTYEQYF	TGTGCCAGCAGTTACGTAGGACAGGGGACCTACGAGCAGTACTTC
TRBV19	16	TRBD1	TRBJ1-1	NA	CASRHRQGRLNTEAFF	TGTGCCAGTAGGCATCGACAGGGTAGGTTGAACACTGAAGCTTTCTTT
TRBV25-1	12	NA	TRBJ1-2	NA	CASSVRSGGYTF	TGTGCCAGCAGCGTTCGTTCGGGCGGCTACACCTTC
TRBV5-1	16	NA	TRBJ2-1	once	CASSLGGQINYNEQFF	TGCGCCAGCAGCTTGGGGGGGCAGATTAATTACAATGAGCAGTTCTTC
TRBV6-5	14	TRBD1	TRBJ2-7	few	CASRGRGQGAGQYF	TGTGCCAGCAGGGGTAGGGGACAGGGGGCAGGGCAGTACTTC
TRBV7-9	15	NA	TRBJ2-4	NA	CASSTPGLLENIQYF	TGTGCCAGCAGCACGCCGGGACTGCTCGAAAACATTCAGTACTTC
TRBV30	12	NA	TRBJ1-1	NA	CAWSVMSPAAFF	TGTGCCTGGAGTGTAATGAGTCCCGCAGCTTTCTTT
TRBV28	14	TRBD1	TRBJ1-1	few	CASYTRDRNTEAFF	TGTGCCAGCTATACCCGGGACAGGAACACTGAAGCTTTCTTT
TRBV15	14	NA	TRBJ1-4	NA	CATSRGGGDEKLFF	TGTGCCACCAGCAGAGGAGGGGGGGATGAAAAACTGTTTTTT
TRBV6-5	12	NA	TRBJ2-1	once	CASSYGYNEQFF	TGTGCCAGCAGTTATGGGTACAATGAGCAGTTCTTC
TRBV2	14	NA	TRBJ1-2	NA	CASSRQTGFYGYTF	TGTGCCAGCAGCCGACAGACAGGCTTCTATGGCTACACCTTC
TRBV18	13	NA	TRBJ1-2	NA	CASSPSGFYGYTF	TGTGCCAGCTCACCATCCGGATTCTATGGCTACACCTTC
TRBV13	13	NA	TRBJ1-6	few	CASSSSSNSPLHF	TGTGCCAGCAGCTCTTCATCCAATTCACCCCTCCACTTT
TRBV14	12	NA	TRBJ1-5	NA	CASSHYNQPQHF	TGTGCCAGCAGCCATTACAATCAGCCCCAGCATTTT